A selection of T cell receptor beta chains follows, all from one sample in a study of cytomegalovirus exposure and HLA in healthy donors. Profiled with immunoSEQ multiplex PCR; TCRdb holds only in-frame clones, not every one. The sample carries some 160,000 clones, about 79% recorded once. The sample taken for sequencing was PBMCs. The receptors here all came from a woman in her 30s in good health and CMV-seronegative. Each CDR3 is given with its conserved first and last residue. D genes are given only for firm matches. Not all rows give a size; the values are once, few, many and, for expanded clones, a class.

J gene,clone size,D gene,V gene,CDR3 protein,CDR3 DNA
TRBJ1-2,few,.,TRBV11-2,CASSLMAEYGYTF,TGTGCCAGCAGCTTAATGGCGGAGTATGGCTACACCTTC
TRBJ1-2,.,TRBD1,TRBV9,CASSAGGGQGSKLFGYTF,TGTGCCAGCAGCGCCGGGGGGGGACAGGGGTCCAAATTGTTCGGCTACACCTTC
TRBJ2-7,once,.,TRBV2,CASSEDRNEQYF,TGTGCCAGCAGTGAGGACAGAAACGAGCAGTACTTC
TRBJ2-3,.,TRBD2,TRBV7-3,CASSDGTSGADTQYF,TGTGCCAGCAGCGACGGGACTAGCGGGGCAGATACGCAGTATTTT
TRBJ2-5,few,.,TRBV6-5,CASSSRGETQYF,TGTGCCAGCAGTTCCAGGGGAGAGACCCAGTACTTC
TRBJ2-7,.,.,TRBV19,CASSIGGGVPYEQYF,TGTGCCAGTAGTATCGGAGGAGGGGTCCCCTACGAGCAGTACTTC
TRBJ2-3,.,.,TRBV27,CASSSFRAVDTQYF,TGTGCCAGCAGTTCGTTCAGGGCGGTGGATACGCAGTATTTT
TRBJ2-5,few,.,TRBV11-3,CASSPGLGADQETQYF,TGTGCCAGCAGCCCGGGGCTGGGGGCCGACCAAGAGACCCAGTACTTC
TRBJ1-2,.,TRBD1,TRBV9,CASSGDRVGGYTF,TGTGCCAGCAGCGGAGACAGGGTAGGCGGCTACACCTTC
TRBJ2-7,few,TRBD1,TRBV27,CASSPTPGQVSYEQYF,TGTGCCAGCAGCCCAACCCCGGGACAGGTGTCCTACGAGCAGTACTTC
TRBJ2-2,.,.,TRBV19,CASRGARELFF,TGTGCCAGTAGGGGGGCCCGGGAGCTGTTTTTT
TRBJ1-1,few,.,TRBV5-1,CASSQTTGPEAFF,TGCGCCAGCAGCCAAACCACAGGACCTGAAGCTTTCTTT
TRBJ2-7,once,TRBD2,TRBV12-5,CASGLVRGGEQYF,TGTGCTAGTGGTTTGGTACGCGGGGGTGAGCAGTACTTC
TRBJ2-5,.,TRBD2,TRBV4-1,CASSQDLGLAGGQETQYF,TGCGCCAGCAGCCAAGATCTGGGACTAGCGGGGGGGCAAGAGACCCAGTACTTC
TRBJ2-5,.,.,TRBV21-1,CASSKVFGTSGKKEETQYF,TGTGCCAGCAGCAAAGTGTTTGGGACTAGCGGGAAGAAGGAAGAGACCCAGTACTTC
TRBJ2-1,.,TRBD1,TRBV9,CASSPQTGSNNEQFF,TGTGCCAGCAGCCCTCAGACAGGGAGTAACAATGAGCAGTTCTTC
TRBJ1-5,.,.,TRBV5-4,CASSWGDQPQHF,TGTGCCAGCAGCTGGGGGGATCAGCCCCAGCATTTT
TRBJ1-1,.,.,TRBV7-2,CASSLEGAGRDAEAFF,TGTGCCAGCAGCTTAGAGGGCGCGGGGAGAGACGCTGAAGCTTTCTTT
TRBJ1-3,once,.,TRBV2,CASLGGSGNTIYF,TGTGCCAGCTTGGGGGGCTCTGGAAACACCATATATTTT
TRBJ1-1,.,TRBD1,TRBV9,CASSAGTGTTEAFF,TGTGCCAGCAGCGCTGGGACAGGGACCACTGAAGCTTTCTTT
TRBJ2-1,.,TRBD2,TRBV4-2,CASSPLAGGPNEQFF,TGTGCCAGCAGCCCCCTAGCGGGGGGGCCTAATGAGCAGTTCTTC
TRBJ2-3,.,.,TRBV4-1,CASSTSARSTDTQYF,TGCGCCAGCAGCACTTCGGCTAGGAGCACAGATACGCAGTATTTT
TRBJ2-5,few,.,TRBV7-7,CASSLGGWTSRRETQYF,TGTGCCAGCAGCTTAGGGGGCTGGACGAGTCGGAGAGAGACCCAGTACTTC
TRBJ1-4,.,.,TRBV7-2,CASSFRGGGEKLFF,TGTGCCAGCAGCTTTCGGGGGGGCGGCGAAAAACTGTTTTTT
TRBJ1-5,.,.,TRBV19,CASRDTGHLNQPQHF,TGTGCCAGTAGGGACACGGGACACCTTAATCAGCCCCAGCATTTT
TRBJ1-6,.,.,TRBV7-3,CASSLTTVSSLHF,TGTGCCAGCAGCTTAACGACAGTGAGTTCCCTCCACTTT
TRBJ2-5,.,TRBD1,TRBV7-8,CASSLKPSGTGRETQYF,TGTGCCAGCAGCTTAAAGCCATCAGGGACAGGGAGAGAGACCCAGTACTTC
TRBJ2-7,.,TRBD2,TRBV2,CASTGDYPHYEQYF,TGTGCCAGCACCGGGGACTATCCTCATTACGAGCAGTACTTC
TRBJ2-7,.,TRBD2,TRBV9,CASSPRGVQGEQYF,TGTGCCAGCAGCCCCCGGGGGGTCCAAGGGGAGCAGTACTTC
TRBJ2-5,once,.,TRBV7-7,CASSLGLSTSETQYF,TGTGCTAGCAGCTTAGGACTGAGCACGTCGGAGACCCAGTACTTC